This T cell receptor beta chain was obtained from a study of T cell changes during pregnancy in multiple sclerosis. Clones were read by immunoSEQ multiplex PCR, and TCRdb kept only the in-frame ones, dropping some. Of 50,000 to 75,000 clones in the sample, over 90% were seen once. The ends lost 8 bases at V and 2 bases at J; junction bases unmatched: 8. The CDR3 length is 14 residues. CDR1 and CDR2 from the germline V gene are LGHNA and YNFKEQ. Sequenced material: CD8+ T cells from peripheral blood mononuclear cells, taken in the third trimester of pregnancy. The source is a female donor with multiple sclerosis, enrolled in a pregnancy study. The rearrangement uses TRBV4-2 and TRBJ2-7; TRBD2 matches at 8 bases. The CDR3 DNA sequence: TGTGCCAGCTCCCGGGGGGGAGGGCCCTACGAGCAGTACTTC. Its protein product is CASSRGGGPYEQYF.